This is a list of T cell receptor beta chains from one sample in a study of T cell responses to AZD1222 COVID-19 vaccine. The table came from immunoSEQ multiplex PCR; TCRdb's copy has only in-frame clones and leaves some out. Of roughly 70,000 clones in the sample, about 85% were seen once. The sample here was peripheral blood, taken 28 days after the second AZD1222 dose. These TCRs come from an adult who received the AZD1222 COVID-19 vaccine. CDR3s include the opening cysteine and the closing phenylalanine or tryptophan. D genes are given only for firm matches.

>.|TRBV2|TRBJ1-1
CASSEGPGANTEAFF
TGTGCCAGCAGTGAGGGGCCGGGGGCGAACACTGAAGCTTTCTTT
>TRBD2|TRBV18|TRBJ2-6
CASSAPGLGANVLTF
TGTGCCAGCTCTGCCCCGGGACTAGGGGCCAACGTCCTGACTTTC
>.|TRBV9|TRBJ1-6
CASSLTWTVNNSPLHF
TGTGCCAGCAGCCTTACCTGGACAGTCAATAATTCACCCCTCCACTTT
>TRBD2|TRBV19|TRBJ2-3
CASSAGTSGTDTQYF
TGTGCCAGTAGTGCCGGGACTAGCGGCACAGATACGCAGTATTTT
>.|TRBV19|TRBJ2-2
CASSIGALGVAGELFF
TGTGCCAGTAGTATCGGGGCACTAGGGGTGGCCGGGGAGCTGTTTTTT
>TRBD1|TRBV19|TRBJ2-2
CASSMTPGTGGTGELFF
TGTGCCAGTAGTATGACCCCCGGGACAGGGGGGACCGGGGAGCTGTTTTTT
>.|TRBV2|TRBJ2-4
CASKSESQKNIQYF
TGTGCCAGCAAGTCCGAATCACAGAAAAACATTCAGTACTTC
>.|TRBV7-3|TRBJ1-2
CASSPRPMTDGYTF
TGTGCCAGCAGCCCGAGACCGATGACAGATGGCTACACCTTC
>.|TRBV25-1|TRBJ2-2
CASSIPPGELFF
TGTGCCAGCAGTATTCCTCCCGGGGAGCTGTTTTTT
>TRBD2|TRBV19|TRBJ2-7
CASATSGRGKQYF
TGTGCCAGCGCAACTAGCGGGAGGGGGAAGCAGTACTTC